This note documents a single TCR beta chain sequence. Its antigen is still unknown. No base qualities exist here, and no much larger clone lies one base off it. The collaborating institutions used their own protocols to collect whole blood in K2EDTA tubes. Collaborator samples were shipped for TCRbeta analysis as frozen whole blood, isolated PBMCs, or DNA extracted from either sample type. The data belong to a study of blood T cell repertoires in COVID-19 (dated by TCRdb to the early 2020s). Study-wide context: The collaborator samples originated in the United States, Italy and Spain and spanned the acute and convalescent phases of COVID-19. Where available, HLA class I and class II types were taken from metadata supplied by the sample provider and were not determined by assay-based typing. The repertoires were released in a freely available public database intended as a resource for research on the immune response to SARS-CoV-2. The prospective study material was composed of cDNA or gDNA derived from T cells, B-cell-depleted T cells, or PBMCs. The dataset comprised deeply sampled blood TCRbeta repertoires from subjects exposed to, actively infected with, or recovered from COVID-19. A de-identified subject ID, COVID-19 status, age in years and sex were almost always included in the sample metadata. Samples came from the ongoing ImmuneRACE study (first 160 participants) plus 1,254 subjects from 6 global collaborators. Summary of the overall study and its limitations: The amount of clinical and demographic metadata varied by source and participant and was provided uncurated.

V is trimmed back by 4 bases and J by 4 bases, and the junction contains 6 bases that no gene match accounts for. Measured from the cysteine to the phenylalanine, the CDR3 is 17 residues long. Kept here is only the CDR3 DNA, which spans 51 bases and is read in frame from base 1. The germline V gene specifies SGHRS as CDR1 and YFSETQ as CDR2. The immunoSEQ Assay, a bias-controlled multiplex PCR, was used to amplify TCRbeta CDR3 regions from genomic DNA. From the authors' description of their analysis: The number of nucleated cells in each sample was estimated from the amplification of reference gene primers within the assay. To quantify the absolute abundance of each unique TCRbeta CDR3 rearrangement, sequence reads were collapsed and filtered. For each sample, productive Simpson clonality was calculated as the square root of Simpson's diversity index over productive rearrangements. Here the immuneACCESS table is served through TCRdb, limited to in-frame sequences with V and J called. Missing clones are a known gap in these copies; in checked studies unresolved V genes cover under half, and the rest lacks a known reason. That table gives V, J and clone size, and the DNA gave D and trimming. This sample is represented by 73,000 or so clones; 80% to 90% of them were singletons. Of the sample, more than 8% is held by the ten largest clones.

The sequencing sample was made of peripheral blood. The TCR originated in a man aged 30 to 39 with acute or convalescent COVID-19. This chain joins TRBV5-1 to TRBJ2-3; 16 bases in the junction line up with TRBD2. The CDR3 loop reads CASSVGLAGGRADTQYF. The sequence in DNA is TGCGCCAGCAGCGTGGGACTAGCGGGAGGGCGGGCAGATACGCAGTATTTT.